These 18 T cell receptor beta chains share one sample of origin, sequenced in a study of blood T cell repertoires in COVID-19. Using immunoSEQ multiplex PCR, the repertoire was profiled, and TCRdb retains in-frame clones only, with some absent. The table includes 110,000 to 150,000 clones, 84% detected once. Source material: peripheral blood. These TCRs come from a human donor in a cohort sampled during active COVID-19.

The chain employs TRBV19 and TRBJ1-1; TRBD1 aligns across 8 bases. The CDR3 spans 13 residues. With 9 bases clipped from V and 0 bases from J, the junction kept 3 bases outside the gene matches. The V gene's germline CDR1 is LNHDA and CDR2 SQIVND (reference sequence). The CDR3 region is CASRRGLNTEAFF. The CDR3 nucleotides are TGTGCCAGCCGCAGGGGGCTGAACACTGAAGCTTTCTTT.

The J gene is TRBJ2-6, the V gene TRBV11-1; 8 bases are shared with TRBD1. J was trimmed by 4 bases and V by 3 bases; bases with no gene match: 2. Germline V CDR1 and CDR2: SGHAT, FQDESV (reference sequence). This CDR3 is 15 amino acids long. The CDR3 spells CASSFQGAGANVLTF. Here the CDR3 DNA reads TGTGCCAGCAGCTTTCAGGGGGCCGGGGCCAACGTCCTGACTTTC.

The gene calls are TRBV11-2 and TRBJ2-1; 9 bases are shared with TRBD2. Per germline, CDR1 SGHAT and CDR2 FQNNGV. This CDR3 spans 16 amino acids. Trimming cost V 7 bases and J 7 bases; bases outside gene matches: 14. DNA for the CDR3: TGTGCCAGCACCCAGCTTAGGCTAGCGGGGTTAAATGAGCAGTTCTTC. Translating it yields CASTQLRLAGLNEQFF. The full variable domain, with the rest looked up from reference TRBV11-2 and TRBJ2-1, is EAGVAQSPRYKIIEKRQSVAFWCNPISGHATLYWYQQILGQGPKLLIQFQNNGVVDDSQLPKDRFSAERLKGVDSTLKIQPAKLEDSAVYLCASTQLRLAGLNEQFFGPGTRLTVL.

The rearrangement uses TRBV11-3 and TRBJ1-2, with TRBD1 identical over 10 bases. The CDR3 runs to 14 residues. The V segment lost 5 bases and the J segment 8 bases; nucleotides outside the gene matches: 8. The germline gives CDR1 SGHNT, CDR2 YENEEA. The CDR3 DNA reads as TGTGCCAGCAGCGTCCGACAGGGGGCGACGGGCTACACCTTC. Translated: CASSVRQGATGYTF.

The chain couples TRBV2 to TRBJ2-1, with a tentative D call TRBD2 (6 bases). This CDR3 comprises 14 residues. Per the germline V gene, CDR1 is SNHLY and CDR2 is FYNNEI. Trimming pared 1 base from V and 8 bases from J, leaving 12 bases between. The CDR3 nucleotides are TGTGCCAGCAGTGAAGAAGCGGGTTCGGATGAGCAGTTCTTC. It is translated as CASSEEAGSDEQFF.

This clone was recorded a few times. The chain is built from TRBV5-4 and TRBJ1-2, with 9 nucleotides matching TRBD1. V lost 3 bases, J lost 7 bases, and 7 bases stayed unmatched. CDR3 size: 14 residues. Germline assignment: CDR1 SGHNT and CDR2 YYREEE (reference sequence). CDR3 sequence reads: CASSWTGDRGGYTF. The DNA of the CDR3 is TGTGCCAGCAGCTGGACAGGGGATCGAGGTGGCTACACCTTC.

The chain has TRBV6-5 and TRBJ1-2; 10 bases map to TRBD1. CDR3 size: 15 residues. Germline CDR1 and CDR2: MNHEY and SVGAGI. After removal of 4 bases from V and 6 bases from J, the junction contained 8 bases not matched to a gene. The chain's CDR3 is CASSSTGTGADGYTF. DNA of the CDR3: TGTGCCAGCAGTTCAACCGGGACAGGGGCCGATGGCTACACCTTC.

The chain couples TRBV7-2 to TRBJ1-3; TRBD1 might be the D (6 bases). The CDR3 has 15 residues. The germline gives CDR1 SGHTA, CDR2 FQGNSA. V was shortened by 5 bases and J by 3 bases, with 14 bases between the two germline ends. CDR3 region: CASSNRAGGGNTIYF. The CDR3, as DNA: TGTGCCAGCAGCAACAGGGCTGGGGGTGGAAACACCATATATTTT.

The chain joins TRBV2 to TRBJ1-5; perhaps TRBD1 as D (6 bases). Germline V CDR1 and CDR2: SNHLY, FYNNEI. Between the trimmed V and J ends, which lost 4 bases and 3 bases, there was a span of 10 bases. The CDR3 extends over 14 amino acids. Here the CDR3 reads CASSAGQTNQPQHF. DNA for the CDR3: TGTGCCAGCAGTGCTGGACAGACCAATCAGCCCCAGCATTTT.

The rearrangement links TRBV29-1 to TRBJ2-1; 8 nucleotides match TRBD1. Germline CDR1 is SQVTM and CDR2 is ANQGSEA. CDR3 length equals 14 residues. J lost 3 bases, V lost 7 bases, and 8 bases had no gene match. The chain's CDR3 is CSGETGVVYNEQFF. Written as DNA, the CDR3 is TGCAGCGGGGAGACAGGGGTCGTCTACAATGAGCAGTTCTTC.

As DNA, the CDR3 is TGTGCCAGCAGCCGCTTACTAGCGGGGGGGAATGAGCAGTTCTTC. It specifies CASSRLLAGGNEQFF. V and J are TRBV14 and TRBJ2-1; the match to TRBD2 covers 13 bases. Germline CDR1 reads SGHDN; CDR2 reads FVKESK. V dropped 4 bases and J dropped 7; count of bases not matched to a gene: 4. The CDR3 spans 15 residues.

This chain connects TRBV20-1 to TRBJ1-6; D not certain. Per the germline V gene, CDR1 is DFQATT and CDR2 is SNEGSKA (reference sequence). CDR3 length: 12 amino acids. The V end was cut by 3 bases, the J end by 10 bases, with 10 bases between. The CDR3 spells CSASAPTSPLHF. As DNA, the CDR3 is TGCAGTGCTAGTGCCCCTACCTCACCCCTCCACTTT.

The rearrangement links TRBV18 to TRBJ1-3; D gene uncertain. The V gene lost 1 base and the J gene lost 1 base, with 8 bases spanning the gap. This CDR3 has 15 amino acids. The germline CDR1 and CDR2 sequences are KGHSH and LQKENI. CDR3 nucleotide sequence: TGTGCCAGCTCACCACAGGGAGCTTCTGGAAACACCATATATTTT. Translated, it gives CASSPQGASGNTIYF.

This clone was picked up a small number of times. This chain uses TRBV12-3 or TRBV12-4 with TRBJ1-5, with unresolved D. Trimming pared 1 base from V and 5 bases from J, leaving 6 bases between. The CDR3 is made up of 13 amino acids. CDR3 sequence reads: CASSLDRYQPQHF. CDR3 nucleotides: TGTGCCAGCAGTTTAGACAGATATCAGCCCCAGCATTTT.

V is TRBV3-1 (or the pseudogene TRBV3-2) and J is TRBJ1-2, with D maybe TRBD1 (5 bases). The germline V gene has CDR1 LGHDT and CDR2 YNNKEL (reference sequence). Deletions cut 1 base from V and 6 bases from J, with 12 bases between. The CDR3 spans 14 residues. This chain's CDR3 is CASSQAAGLNGYTF. CDR3 nucleotides: TGTGCCAGCAGCCAAGCCGCGGGGCTCAATGGCTACACCTTC.

V and J are TRBV2 and TRBJ2-7, with 9 bases that match TRBD1. The V gene's germline CDR1 is SNHLY and CDR2 FYNNEI. Germline trimming cut 10 bases from V and 7 bases from J; bases unmatched to any gene: 5. The CDR3 totals 11 residues. The CDR3 region has the DNA TGTGCCACCGGACAGGGGCGGGAGCAGTACGTC. Its protein product is CATGQGREQYV.

CDR3 bases: TGTGCCAGCAGCTTAGCTCGGGGGGCAATACAGGATGAGCAGTTCTTC. Residues: CASSLARGAIQDEQFF. This chain joins TRBV7-9 and TRBJ2-1; a possible D gene is TRBD2 (7 bases). This CDR3 is built from 16 residues. V was shortened by 0 bases and J by 8 bases, with 17 bases between the two germline ends. Germline assignment: CDR1 SEHNR and CDR2 FQNEAQ (reference sequence).

This chain joins TRBV10-3 and TRBJ1-1; no clear D. This CDR3 has 14 residues. V lost 6 bases to trimming and J lost 1 base, with 12 bases between them. The germline gives CDR1 ENHRY, CDR2 SYGVKD. CDR3 region: CAISLTRENTEAFF. Here the CDR3 DNA reads TGTGCCATCAGCCTCACACGGGAGAACACTGAAGCTTTCTTT.